One TCR beta chain is described in this entry. Its binding antigen is unknown. Base-call qualities are not available, and no considerably larger clone is one nucleotide away. This sample is drawn from a study of cytomegalovirus exposure and HLA in healthy donors (TCRdb year 2017). Regarding the research as a whole: An earlier analysis of about 560 of the donors reported 276 Gb of sequence data and approximately 120 million unique TCR beta sequences obtained from 180 million or so T cells. Approximately 300 gigabases of sequencing data and 91 million or so unique TCR sequences made up an early release that covered 640 HLA-typed donors. Of the 350 to 450 genotyped donors, approximately 83% fell in the genetic ancestry cluster associated with self-reported Caucasian donors. The study aimed to test whether signatures of past pathogen exposure could be identified by cataloging public T cell receptors. The study profiled the T cell repertoires of about 720 subjects by immunosequencing and related them to cytomegalovirus serostatus. Along with the roughly 670-subject first cohort, a separate validation cohort of more than 90 different subjects was used. High-throughput TCR immunosequencing, statistical association of individual TCRs with disease status, and machine learning were combined to predict cytomegalovirus infection status. To study patterns of TCR occurrence, a later analysis re-analyzed previously published TCR beta repertoires from 550 to 800 donors and added high-resolution HLA genotyping. The later analysis used no new phenotypic data to find candidate immune exposures, relying instead on TCR beta sequences and their occurrence across donors. To decide whether each TCR beta V gene segment behaved as functional or pseudogenic, an earlier analysis of nearly 600 of the donors relied on high-throughput TCR beta sequencing. Alongside the repertoire data, information on donor age, sex, ethnicity and CMV serostatus was compiled. A later genetic analysis took genome-wide SNP genotypes for about three fifths of the 666 donors and used that subset as a discovery cohort. Every discovery cohort repertoire had been produced on one sequencing platform. Both class I and class II loci were covered by HLA typing, at four-digit resolution. Typing coverage differed by locus: A, B, C, DRB1 and DQB1 were typed in roughly 620-630 donors, DQA1 in about 560, DPA1 in around 600, and DPB1 in approximately 450. Because of strong linkage in the cohort, a handful of DR-DQ haplotypes were treated as single units for association and clustering. Among around 400 genotyped donors of the cohort, an average of around 250,000 unique TCR beta nucleotide sequences was sequenced per donor, of which about 18% were non-productive.

The cohort consisted of 666 healthy bone marrow donors. All cohort members were sampled while nominally healthy, although unrecorded immune exposures were likely present. The donor tested CMV seropositive and was one of the 289 seropositive cohort members. A peripheral blood sample was collected from each donor, and TCR beta sequencing was performed on peripheral blood mononuclear cells. Genomic DNA was extracted from the blood cell samples with the Qiagen DNeasy Blood Extraction Kit. The study at large found these results: A later analysis found that TCR association rates varied across HLA loci, with DRB1 alleles showing the most associated TCRs and HLA-C alleles the fewest. The earlier analysis of around 600 of the donors excluded seventeen rarely observed V segments, including chromosome 9 orphons, because counts were too low. A later analysis found that most CMV-associated TCR beta chains appeared HLA-restricted, with HLA associations seemingly driven largely by CMV exposure. Correlated functional status among segregating V segments might be attributable to linkage disequilibrium, but an unknown experimental factor could not be ruled out. Immune exposure information for the cohort was limited to CMV serostatus. In a later analysis, HLA-associated TCR beta chains showed more clonal expansion and lower generation probabilities than non-associated chains that were equally common. Specific HLA alleles were associated with 15,000 to 20,000 TCR beta sequences at a false discovery rate of 0.05 in a later analysis. According to the authors, the approach could potentially be generalized to other disease states and immunological phenotypes. A later genetic analysis associated a missense DCLRE1C variant with V-gene and J-gene trimming of TCR beta chains, and an independent cohort replicated the association. According to a later analysis, parvovirus B19, influenza, CMV and Epstein-Barr virus appeared linked to several top co-occurrence clusters. Broadly in line with IMGT annotations, most TCR beta V segments showed up in productive rearrangements about 90% or about 30% of the time in an earlier analysis of around 600 of the donors. Because HLA typing was unavailable for some donors at each locus, only the typed subset was used in association tests. Cytomegalovirus status was reported to be diagnosed by the classifier with high specificity and sensitivity in both the original and validation cohorts. While some public TCRs were present in many individuals, most TCR sequences turned up only very rarely across donors. Strong co-occurrence of HLA alleles, especially DR and DQ, made assigning TCR associations to individual alleles difficult. A further reported finding was that TCR beta sequences accurately predicted the HLA-A and HLA-B alleles for most subjects in the first cohort. Roughly uniform sequencing depth across donors was assumed in presence/absence analyses, although this assumption may not hold. Compared with the approximately 710-donor mean, donors in an Asian-associated ancestry cluster had fewer N-insertions in productive TCRs, according to a later genetic analysis. Some IMGT-functional V segments, including TRBV6-2 and TRBV6-3, could not be told apart with the 87-base-pair reads, so those segments were excluded. A total of roughly 160 TCR beta chains were listed by the study as associated with cytomegalovirus. In vitro tests confirmed that a few of the cytomegalovirus-associated TCR beta chains recognize cytomegalovirus antigens. Only TCR beta chains were sequenced in this cohort, and the absence of alpha or paired-chain data limited detectable features. A group of highly shared sequence variants was considered likely to be a technical artifact of the sequencing pipeline.

The cysteine opens and the phenylalanine closes a CDR3 of 15 amino acids. Only CDR3 DNA is held: 45 bases, read in frame from base 1. Between the V and J ends, shortened by 2 bases and 2 bases respectively, the junction contains 9 bases. In the germline V gene, CDR1 corresponds to SGHAT and CDR2 to FQNNGV. The method behind the library was the immunoSEQ multiplex PCR assay. For the multiplex PCR, a mixture combining 60 forward primers for TCR Vbeta segments and 13 reverse primers for TCR Jbeta segments was used. The CDR3 region of rearranged TCR beta genes was amplified from genomic DNA with a multiplex PCR assay. On the Illumina HiSeq System, the amplified TCR beta libraries were sequenced as 87-base-pair reads. The original methods were these. A later analysis counted tens of millions of unique TCR beta chains across the 666 repertoires, and some 11 million of these chains were shared by at least two donors. Raw reads were error-corrected and collapsed into unique sequences by a nearest-neighbor algorithm in which closely related sequences were merged to remove PCR and sequencing errors. V, D and J gene segments were assigned by aligning CDR3 sequences to IMGT reference sequences. For a sequence to be retained, a match of at least six nucleotides was required to both a V gene segment and a J gene segment. A rearrangement was called productive if the CDR3 had no stop codons and remained in frame with V and J, and every other rearrangement was called non-productive. CDR3 was defined according to IMGT convention as the region running from the second conserved V-encoded cysteine to the conserved J-encoded phenylalanine. In an earlier analysis of approximately 590 of the donors, sequences lacking an unambiguous match to a single V gene segment were excluded. In an earlier analysis of several hundred of the donors, V segments were called functional above 56.7% productive rearrangements and were called segregating when the between-donor standard deviation exceeded 5%. A statistical classification framework was built to diagnose cytomegalovirus status from the catalog of TCR beta chain sequences. In a later analysis, V and J genes were assigned by comparing TCR nucleotide sequences against IMGT/GENE-DB human TR gene sequences. A later analysis assigned CDR3 sequences and most-parsimonious VDJ recombination scenarios with the TCRdist pipeline. A later analysis defined each TCR beta chain by its CDR3 amino acid sequence plus V-gene family, and excluded reads lacking a unique V-gene family. As a way to deal with suspected cross-contamination and a sequencing artifact, a later analysis dropped nearly 600 nucleotide sequences that were highly shared and had low generation probability. In a later analysis, a clonal expansion index was calculated for each public chain from normalized within-repertoire ranks of inferred template counts. In a later analysis, generation probabilities were computed with a VDJ recombination model fitted to out-of-frame rearrangements, and the resulting probabilities were checked against IGoR. A later analysis scored TCR-TCR, TCR-HLA and TCR-CMV co-occurrence with hypergeometric tests, applying a repertoire-size bias correction to TCR pairs. A later analysis estimated false discovery rates by permuting HLA or CMV assignments 20 times. In a later analysis, co-occurring TCRs were grouped using DBSCAN, and TCRdist sequence similarity was added for clustering within HLA-allele-positive subsets. For co-occurrence clustering, repertoires with fewer than 30,000 or more than 120,000 public chains were excluded, along with about five repertoires with anomalous nucleotide sharing. Sourced from immuneACCESS, this table was stored by TCRdb with only in-frame sequences that have V and J called. A share of the clones is absent; for the studies checked, an unresolved V gene accounts for under half, and the remainder has no known explanation. The V and J calls and clone size come from that table; D and trimming were worked out from the DNA. The sample contains around 150,000 clones, roughly 70% of them found a single time. Together, the top ten hold 2.5% to 3.5% of the sample.

The sequenced sample was PBMCs. The chain employs TRBV11-2 and TRBJ2-2; a tentative D call is TRBD1 (6 bases match). This clonotype was obtained from a woman aged 45 to 65 in good health and CMV-seropositive. CDR3 region: CASSLTGTNTGELFF. The sequenced DNA: TGTGCCAGCAGCTTAACAGGGACCAACACCGGGGAGCTGTTTTTT.